The T cell receptor (beta chain) under discussion was sequenced for a study of blood T cell repertoires in COVID-19 (TCRdb year 2020). Regarding the research as a whole: Samples from collaborators originated in the United States, Italy and Spain and spanned both the acute and convalescent phases of COVID-19. The prospective study material was composed of cDNA or gDNA derived from T cells, B-cell-depleted T cells, or PBMCs. Deeply sampled blood TCRbeta repertoires from subjects exposed to, actively infected with, or recovered from COVID-19 were included in the dataset. The repertoires were released in a freely available public database meant as a resource for research on the immune response to SARS-CoV-2. Samples were obtained from the ongoing ImmuneRACE study (first 160 participants) and from some 1,200 subjects provided by 6 global collaborators. Sample metadata almost always included a de-identified subject ID, COVID-19 status, age in years and sex. Where available, HLA class I and class II types were taken from metadata supplied by the sample provider and were not determined by assay-based typing. Paper-wide results and their limitations: Clinical and demographic metadata were provided uncurated, with the amount varying by source and participant.

Each collaborating institution followed its own protocols to collect whole blood in K2EDTA tubes. For TCRbeta analysis, collaborators shipped samples in one of three forms: frozen whole blood, isolated PBMCs, or DNA extracted from either of those sample types. TCRbeta CDR3 regions were amplified from genomic DNA using the immunoSEQ Assay, a bias-controlled multiplex PCR. Per the authors' processing: The number of nucleated cells in each sample was estimated from the amplification of reference gene primers within the assay. To quantify the absolute abundance of each unique TCRbeta CDR3 rearrangement, sequence reads were collapsed and filtered. Productive Simpson clonality was computed per sample as the square root of Simpson's diversity index over productive rearrangements. TCRdb obtained this table from immuneACCESS and retained in-frame rearrangements with V and J assigned. These tables miss some clones; where compared with another copy, unresolved V genes account for less than half of the shortfall, and the remainder is unexplained. That table is the source of V, J and clone size, and D and trimming were worked out from the DNA. The sample table holds 130,000 or so clones, of which around 82% were seen once. The ten largest account for around an eighth of the sample.

This clone was observed once. Its antigen is not yet known. Base qualities are not provided; no much larger clone lies one nucleotide away. Per the germline V gene, LGHNT is the CDR1 and FRNRAP is the CDR2. V has 6 bases trimmed and J has 1 base trimmed; junction bases matching no gene number 5. The CDR3 runs 16 residues from the cysteine to the phenylalanine. Only CDR3 DNA remains: 48 bases, in frame from the first base. The sequenced sample consisted of peripheral blood. The TCR sequence derives from a human donor in a cohort sampled during active COVID-19. The sequence links TRBV12-5 to TRBJ2-1, and 11 junction bases match TRBD2. At the DNA level, the sequence is TGTGCTAGTGGAAGGACTAGCGGGCATTCCTACAATGAGCAGTTCTTC. It is translated as CASGRTSGHSYNEQFF.